This T cell receptor (beta chain) stems from a study of blood T cell repertoires in COVID-19 (dated by TCRdb to 2018 to 2020). General notes on the study: The collaborator samples originated in the United States, Italy and Spain and spanned the acute and convalescent phases of COVID-19. A de-identified subject ID, COVID-19 status, age in years and sex were almost always included in the sample metadata. The prospective study material was composed of cDNA or gDNA derived from T cells, B-cell-depleted T cells, or PBMCs. The repertoires were released in a freely available public database meant as a resource for research on the immune response to SARS-CoV-2. The samples were drawn from two sources: the first 160 participants of the ongoing ImmuneRACE study, and 1,000 to 1,500 subjects contributed by 6 global collaborators. Where available, HLA class I and class II types were obtained from metadata supplied by the sample provider rather than from assay-based typing. Deeply sampled blood TCRbeta repertoires from subjects exposed to, actively infected with, or recovered from COVID-19 were included in the dataset. Results and caveats for the whole study, not just this receptor: Clinical and demographic metadata were provided uncurated, with the amount varying by source and participant.

Via the germline V gene (reference sequence), CDR1 is SGHNT and CDR2 YYREEE. CDR3 length: 16 amino acids, cysteine to phenylalanine. The kept DNA is CDR3 alone, 48 bases in frame from the first base. The junction shows trimming of 4 bases on V and 4 bases on J, plus 20 bases between the germline ends. Each collaborating institution followed its own protocols to collect whole blood in K2EDTA tubes. For TCRbeta analysis, collaborators shipped samples as frozen whole blood, isolated PBMCs, or DNA extracted from either of those sample types. To note about this clone: It lacks a known antigen. No base quality values were provided; no much bigger clone lies one nucleotide off.

TCRbeta CDR3 regions were amplified from genomic DNA using the immunoSEQ Assay, a bias-controlled multiplex PCR. In the source study's methods: Within the assay, amplification of reference gene primers was used to estimate how many nucleated cells each sample contained. To quantify the absolute abundance of each unique TCRbeta CDR3 rearrangement, sequence reads were collapsed and filtered. For each sample, productive Simpson clonality was calculated as the square root of Simpson's diversity index across productive rearrangements. Imported from immuneACCESS, the table was reduced by TCRdb to in-frame sequences with V and J called. These copies leave out some clones; in studies compared against another copy, an unresolved V gene accounts for under half, and the cause of the remainder is not known. V, J and clone size derive from that table, while D and trimming were established from the DNA sequence. The sample records around 380,000 clones, more than 65% of which are singletons. The ten most abundant clones make up over 0.95% of the sample.

The chain employs TRBV5-4 and TRBJ1-2; the D gene identity is not certain. This receptor was identified in a human donor with acute or convalescent COVID-19. The donor label of this sample is uncertain. The sample comprised peripheral blood. CDR3 sequence: CASSPKRGPGVYGYTF. The nucleotide sequence is given as TGTGCCAGCAGCCCGAAGCGCGGACCGGGAGTCTATGGCTACACCTTC.